The 32 T cell receptor beta chains below were found in one sample sequenced in a study of cytomegalovirus exposure and HLA in healthy donors. Researchers ran the PCR with 60 Vbeta and 13 Jbeta primers. TCRdb's copy holds only in-frame clones and misses some; the assay was immunoSEQ multiplex PCR. This table holds about 79,000 clones, about 68% found once. The specimen sequenced was PBMCs. The receptors shown here come from a man between 40 and 49 years old in good health and CMV-seropositive.

This clone showed up just once. The rearrangement uses TRBV5-4 and TRBJ2-7; 11 bases match TRBD2. Germline CDR1 SGHNT, CDR2 YYREEE (reference sequence). Trimming at V came to 5 bases and at J to 6 bases, leaving 10 bases not matched to a gene. The CDR3 length is 15 residues. The CDR3 here is CASRDQTSGVFEQYF. In DNA form, the CDR3 reads TGTGCCAGCAGGGATCAGACTAGCGGGGTTTTCGAGCAGTACTTC.

CDR3 nucleotide sequence: TGTGCCAGCAGTAGGGGGGGCACGCAGTATTTT. Protein: CASSRGGTQYF. This chain connects TRBV6-1 to TRBJ2-3; tentative D call: TRBD2 (7 bases). Germline values: CDR1 MNHNS, CDR2 SASEGT. V lost 5 bases, J lost 9 bases, and 9 bases lay in between. The CDR3 runs 11 residues.

This clone was recorded many times. The chain uses TRBV6-5 and TRBJ1-1, with D possibly matching TRBD1 (6 bases). Germline-derived CDR1 and CDR2 are MNHEY and SVGAGI. The CDR3 length is 12 residues. V was pared by 3 bases and J by 7 bases, with 9 bases between. The CDR3 loop is CASSYQGNEAFF. The CDR3, as DNA: TGTGCCAGCAGTTATCAGGGGAATGAAGCTTTCTTT.

The rearrangement uses TRBV29-1 and TRBJ2-5, with 8 bases aligning to TRBD1. Germline lookup yields CDR1 SQVTM and CDR2 ANQGSEA. This CDR3 comprises 15 residues. J was trimmed by 0 bases and V by 4 bases; bases with no gene match: 7. DNA for the CDR3: TGCAGCGTTGGCGGACAGGGTCTGTACCAAGAGACCCAGTACTTC. It yields the protein CSVGGQGLYQETQYF. The whole variable domain, filled in from reference TRBV29-1 and TRBJ2-5, reads SAVISQKPSRDICQRGTSLTIQCQVDSQVTMMFWYRQQPGQSLTLIATANQGSEATYESGFVIDKFPISRPNLTFSTLTVSNMSPEDSSIYLCSVGGQGLYQETQYFGPGTRLLVL.

This clone was observed a handful of times. The V and J genes are TRBV9 and TRBJ2-3; D might be TRBD2 (6 bases). Germline assignment: CDR1 SGDLS and CDR2 YYNGEE. V lost 8 bases and J lost 8, with 24 bases in between. This CDR3 is 15 amino acids long. CDR3: CASSVSSGGDATQYF. The CDR3, as DNA: TGTGCCAGTTCCGTATCCTCTGGCGGGGATGCTACGCAGTATTTT.

The CDR3 region is CASTTGTYVGTQYF. CDR3 in DNA: TGTGCCAGCACGACCGGGACTTATGTCGGGACCCAGTACTTC. The chain uses TRBV28 and TRBJ2-5; perhaps TRBD2 as D (6 bases). This CDR3 region has 14 residues. V shed 7 bases and J shed 7 bases, with 19 bases lying between them. CDR1 and CDR2 from the germline V gene are MDHEN and SYDVKM.

The J gene is TRBJ2-7, the V gene TRBV27; D might be TRBD2 (5 bases). There are 15 residues in the CDR3. The germline gives CDR1 MNHEY, CDR2 SMNVEV (reference sequence). V was trimmed by 3 bases and J by 5 bases, leaving 17 bases between them. The chain's CDR3 is CASSLNGGRRDEQYF. The CDR3 DNA reads TGTGCCAGCAGTTTGAACGGAGGCCGGCGGGACGAGCAGTACTTC.

The gene calls are TRBV11-3 and TRBJ2-3; TRBD1 might be the D (5 bases). The CDR3 loop spans 15 amino acids. The ends were cut back, 1 base at V and 2 bases at J, with 10 bases in the middle. The germline V gene has CDR1 SGHNT and CDR2 YENEEA. The CDR3 sequence is CASSLGKGNTDTQYF. The CDR3 region has the DNA TGTGCCAGCAGCTTAGGGAAGGGGAACACAGATACGCAGTATTTT.

The rearrangement joins TRBV4-1 to TRBJ2-1, with 10 bases identical to TRBD2. The V gene's germline CDR1 is MGHRA and CDR2 YSYEKL. This CDR3 has 15 residues. V lost 5 bases, J lost 7 bases, and 8 bases stayed unmatched. CDR3 DNA sequence: TGCGCCAGCAGCTACGTAGCGGGAGGTTCTAATGAGCAGTTCTTC. Translation gives CASSYVAGGSNEQFF.

The J gene is TRBJ1-1, the V gene TRBV2; D is perhaps TRBD1 (5 bases). This CDR3 has 13 amino acids. V was shortened by 4 bases and J by 1 base, with 7 bases between the two germline ends. Per the germline V gene, CDR1 is SNHLY and CDR2 is FYNNEI. This CDR3 reads CASSVQENTEAFF. The CDR3 DNA sequence: TGTGCCAGCAGTGTACAGGAGAACACTGAAGCTTTCTTT. Full variable domain (remainder filled in from reference TRBV2 and TRBJ1-1): EPEVTQTPSHQVTQMGQEVILRCVPISNHLYFYWYRQILGQKVEFLVSFYNNEISEKSEIFDDQFSVERPDGSNFTLKIRSTKLEDSAMYFCASSVQENTEAFFGQGTRLTVV.

The CDR3 reads CASSNEQYTEAFF. CDR3 nucleotides: TGTGCCAGCAGCAATGAACAGTATACTGAAGCTTTCTTT. The V gene is TRBV6-5, the J gene TRBJ1-1; D remains unclear. CDR1 is MNHEY and CDR2 is SVGAGI in the germline V gene. V lost 6 bases to trimming and J lost 5 bases, with 13 bases between them. The CDR3 runs to 13 residues.

V usage is TRBV19 and J usage is TRBJ2-1; 10 nucleotides line up with TRBD2. Per germline, CDR1 LNHDA and CDR2 SQIVND (reference sequence). The length of the CDR3 is 16 residues. With 5 bases clipped from V and 6 bases from J, the junction kept 10 bases outside the gene matches. The CDR3: CASSLTPGLARNEQFF. The CDR3 DNA reads TGTGCCAGTAGTTTGACCCCGGGACTAGCGCGCAATGAGCAGTTCTTC.

This clone was recorded only once. The chain couples TRBV5-4 to TRBJ2-5; D ambiguous. V lost 6 bases and J lost 4, with 10 bases in between. Germline V CDR1 and CDR2: SGHNT, YYREEE (reference sequence). The CDR3 runs 12 residues. The CDR3 sequence is CASNARGETQYF. Written as DNA, the CDR3 is TGTGCCAGCAACGCTAGAGGAGAGACCCAGTACTTC.

The chain recombines TRBV5-1 with TRBJ1-1; the match to TRBD1 covers 10 bases. This CDR3 comprises 15 residues. Germline trimming cut 0 bases from V and 7 bases from J; bases unmatched to any gene: 6. Germline V gene data show CDR1 as SGHRS and CDR2 as YFSETQ. CDR3 amino acids: CASSLAGTGEIEAFF. CDR3 DNA sequence: TGCGCCAGCAGCTTGGCCGGGACAGGGGAAATTGAAGCTTTCTTT.

The chain carries TRBV28 and TRBJ2-3; 8 bases align to TRBD1. V lost 5 bases to trimming and J lost 6 bases; unmatched junction nucleotides: 7. CDR3 size: 14 residues. Germline loops: CDR1 MDHEN, CDR2 SYDVKM. The CDR3: CASSPRTGMDTQYF. CDR3 bases: TGTGCCAGCAGTCCCCGGACAGGGATGGATACGCAGTATTTT.

This clone came up a few times. The chain combines TRBV5-6 with TRBJ1-2; TRBD1 matches at 8 bases. The CDR3 runs to 15 residues. From germline, CDR1 is SGHDT and CDR2 YYEEEE. The J segment lost 6 bases and the V segment lost 4 bases, leaving 11 bases of the junction unmatched. CDR3 sequence (DNA): TGTGCCAGCAGCACCGGACAGGGACAACGGAATGGCTACACCTTC. Translation: CASSTGQGQRNGYTF.

The V call is TRBV19, the J call TRBJ1-1; D ambiguous. The V and J ends lost 5 bases and 4 bases respectively, with 11 bases between them. The CDR3 loop spans 13 amino acids. The germline V gene has CDR1 LNHDA and CDR2 SQIVND (reference sequence). The CDR3 bases are TGTGCCAGTAGTGTGTTCGAGAGCACTGAAGCTTTCTTT. This sequence encodes CASSVFESTEAFF.

The table lists this clone with a few counts. The chain joins TRBV7-2 to TRBJ1-2; TRBD1 matches at 10 bases. The CDR3 contains 15 residues. The J segment lost 6 bases and the V segment lost 3 bases, leaving 7 bases of the junction unmatched. Germline loops: CDR1 SGHTA, CDR2 FQGNSA. The CDR3 nucleotides are TGTGCCAGCAGCTTCCCCCCCGGGACAGGGGATGGCTACACCTTC. Translated, it gives CASSFPPGTGDGYTF.

The V and J genes are TRBV7-9 and TRBJ2-3, with 8 bases that match TRBD2. The CDR3 has 13 residues. J lost 12 bases, V lost 8 bases, and 13 bases had no gene match. Germline CDR1 SEHNR, CDR2 FQNEAQ (reference sequence). In nucleotides, the CDR3 is TGTGCCAGCCTTGACTCGGGGGGGTTTCTACAGTATTTT. Encoded protein: CASLDSGGFLQYF.

The V gene is TRBV7-2, the J gene TRBJ2-3, with TRBD2 identical over 12 bases. The CDR3 loop spans 17 amino acids. V dropped 4 bases and J dropped 5; count of bases not matched to a gene: 10. Germline V gene lookup returns CDR1 SGHTA and CDR2 FQGNSA. As DNA, the CDR3 is TGTGCCAGCAGCTGGCGACTAGCGGGGGCCCCGGGAGATACGCAGTATTTT. It specifies CASSWRLAGAPGDTQYF.

The V call is TRBV6-1, the J call TRBJ1-1, with 7 bases fitting TRBD1. V trimming: 2 bases; J trimming: 5 bases; junction bases outside the gene matches: 2. Germline lookup yields CDR1 MNHNS and CDR2 SASEGT. The CDR3 length is 13 residues. CDR3: CASSEQQGTEAFF. CDR3 sequence (DNA): TGTGCCAGCAGTGAACAACAGGGGACTGAAGCTTTCTTT.

The rearrangement joins TRBV19 to TRBJ2-7; possible D gene TRBD2, 6 bases. CDR3 size: 16 residues. Germline-derived CDR1 and CDR2 are LNHDA and SQIVND (reference sequence). V was pared by 4 bases and J by 1 base, with 17 bases between. The CDR3 protein is CASSTAGTGDSYEQYF. The CDR3 DNA reads as TGTGCCAGTAGTACCGCCGGGACGGGAGATTCCTACGAGCAGTACTTC.

The J gene is TRBJ2-3, the V gene TRBV27; D gene unclear. Germline V CDR1 and CDR2: MNHEY, SMNVEV (reference sequence). The CDR3 loop spans 14 amino acids. Trimming cost V 0 bases and J 6 bases, with 10 bases left between them. The CDR3 here is CASSLSNLWDTQYF. CDR3 bases: TGTGCCAGCAGTTTATCGAACCTATGGGATACGCAGTATTTT.

The chain links TRBV6-5 to TRBJ1-1, with TRBD1 identical over 9 bases. V shed 8 bases, J shed 5 bases, and the junction held 6 bases outside the gene matches. This CDR3 spans 13 amino acids. In germline, CDR1 is MNHEY, CDR2 SVGAGI. The CDR3 here is CASGDRGETEAFF. The CDR3 region has the DNA TGTGCCAGCGGCGACAGGGGGGAGACTGAAGCTTTCTTT.

This clone was picked up one time. V is TRBV5-4 and J is TRBJ2-6, with D possibly matching TRBD1 (5 bases). Germline loops: CDR1 SGHNT, CDR2 YYREEE (reference sequence). The V and J ends lost 5 bases and 0 bases respectively, with 9 bases between them. The CDR3 contains 15 residues. This CDR3 reads CASSSDSSGANVLTF. In DNA, the CDR3 is TGTGCCAGCAGTTCTGACAGCTCTGGGGCCAACGTCCTGACTTTC.

This clone came up a few times. The chain joins TRBV5-4 to TRBJ2-7, with 7 bases that match TRBD1. The CDR3 length is 12 residues. Trimming took 4 bases from V and 6 from J; bases not matched to a gene: 4. From germline, CDR1 is SGHNT and CDR2 YYREEE (reference sequence). The CDR3 reads CASSPDRAEQYF. The DNA for the CDR3 is TGTGCCAGCAGCCCTGACAGGGCCGAGCAGTACTTC. Variable domain in full (rest from reference TRBV5-4 and TRBJ2-7): ETGVTQSPTHLIKTRGQQVTLRCSSQSGHNTVSWYQQALGQGPQFIFQYYREEENGRGNFPPRFSGLQFPNYSSELNVNALELDDSALYLCASSPDRAEQYFGPGTRLTVT.

The rearrangement uses TRBV5-1 and TRBJ1-1; D not resolved. This CDR3 is 16 amino acids long. V was cut by 4 bases and J by 7 bases, with 23 bases left in between. Germline CDR1 is SGHRS and CDR2 is YFSETQ. CDR3 sequence: CASSGPLTGIPGEAFF. The CDR3, as DNA: TGCGCCAGCAGCGGTCCTCTTACCGGGATCCCAGGTGAAGCTTTCTTT.

The chain has TRBV5-4 and TRBJ1-1, with 8 bases fitting TRBD1. This CDR3 has 14 residues. Germline assignment: CDR1 SGHNT and CDR2 YYREEE (reference sequence). The V segment lost 3 bases and the J segment 5 bases; nucleotides outside the gene matches: 6. The CDR3: CASSSGQGKTEAFF. DNA of the CDR3: TGTGCCAGCAGCTCCGGACAGGGTAAGACTGAAGCTTTCTTT.

J is TRBJ1-5 and V is TRBV7-2, with no clear D. Germline V gives CDR1 SGHTA, CDR2 FQGNSA. Trimming cost V 2 bases and J 7 bases, with 9 bases left between them. CDR3 length equals 13 residues. CDR3 amino acids: CASSLSSTQPQHF. CDR3 bases: TGTGCCAGCAGCTTATCTTCGACACAGCCCCAGCATTTT.

The chain links TRBV7-3 to TRBJ2-1; 7 nucleotides match TRBD2. V gave up 1 base and J gave up 8 bases; unmatched junction bases: 8. The germline CDR1 and CDR2 sequences are SGHTA and FQGTGA. CDR3 length: 15 residues. CDR3 nucleotide sequence: TGTGCCAGCAGCTTAAGCCCGGTGCGGGAGTATGAGCAGTTCTTC. Its translation is CASSLSPVREYEQFF.

This clone was observed a handful of times. Other DNA sequences in this sample translate to the same CDR3. This chain links TRBV15 with TRBJ2-3; the D is unclear. Trimming stripped 0 bases from V and 6 bases from J, with 19 bases between. Germline-derived CDR1 and CDR2 are LNHNV and YYDKDF (reference sequence). The length of the CDR3 is 17 residues. CDR3 DNA sequence: TGTGCCACCAGCAGAGATAGACTTAGTTTTACAACTGATACGCAGTATTTT. It specifies CATSRDRLSFTTDTQYF.

In its sample, this clone was seen once. The genes are TRBV9 and TRBJ2-2; 9 nucleotides align to TRBD2. The CDR3 runs 19 residues. Looked up from germline, CDR1 is SGDLS and CDR2 is YYNGEE. V shed 1 base, J shed 4 bases, and the junction held 14 bases outside the gene matches. CDR3 sequence reads: CASSVSAGLAGYPTGELFF. CDR3 coding DNA: TGTGCCAGCAGCGTATCGGCCGGGCTAGCGGGGTATCCCACCGGGGAGCTGTTTTTT.